The 30 T cell receptor beta chains below all came from one sample that was sequenced in a study of beta chain features in type 1 diabetes (dated by TCRdb to 2016 to 2019). The protocol used for the library was the immunoSEQ multiplex PCR assay. The entire isolated RNA was reverse transcribed using the High Capacity cDNA Reverse Transcription Kit, and thus expressed TCRB transcripts were sequenced. TCRdb mirrors the immuneACCESS table, restricted to in-frame sequences. Some clones are absent from its copies; in checked studies, under half trace to an unresolved V gene, and the reason for the others is unknown. Here the sample has about 400,000 clones; 10% to 15% occur a single time. The top ten constitute more than 0.015% of the sample. Sequenced material: naive CD4+ T cells from blood. In light of the paper, this sample's cell subset or site label describes: true naive CD4+ T cells. The receptors come from a man between 18 and 29 years old in good health.

In nucleotides, the CDR3 is TGTGCCAGCAGCCTCGGTGGCACAGATACGCAGTATTTT. Its protein product is CASSLGGTDTQYF. This rearrangement joins TRBV14 to TRBJ2-3, with D hard to call. This CDR3 comprises 13 residues. The germline V gene has CDR1 SGHDN and CDR2 FVKESK. Trimming pared 4 bases from V and 1 base from J, leaving 6 bases between.

The rearrangement links TRBV28 to TRBJ1-4; no firm D call. The CDR3 is 13 residues long. CDR1 and CDR2 from the germline V gene are MDHEN and SYDVKM. Deletions cut 8 bases from V and 3 bases from J, with 10 bases between. The CDR3 coding sequence is TGTGCCAGCTTCCGGGAATCTAATGAAAAACTGTTTTTT. This sequence encodes CASFRESNEKLFF. Supplemented by reference TRBV28 and TRBJ1-4, the full variable domain reads DVKVTQSSRYLVKRTGEKVFLECVQDMDHENMFWYRQDPGLGLRLIYFSYDVKMKEKGDIPEGYSVSREKKERFSLILESASTNQTSMYLCASFRESNEKLFFGSGTQLSVL.

In this sample, this clone turned up a few times. CDR3 DNA: TGTGCCAGCAGTGCGTCGGGACATAAAGGCTCTGAGCAGTTCTTC. Its protein is CASSASGHKGSEQFF. The chain couples TRBV2 to TRBJ2-1; tentatively, D is TRBD1 (6 bases). Germline CDR1 and CDR2: SNHLY and FYNNEI. V dropped 4 bases and J dropped 9 bases, with 19 bases sitting between them. The CDR3 length is 15 residues.

The V and J genes are TRBV11-2 and TRBJ2-3; D remains ambiguous. Trimming removed 3 bases from V and 0 bases from J, with 10 bases in between. Germline CDR1 reads SGHAT; CDR2 reads FQNNGV. This CDR3 has 15 residues. This CDR3 reads CASSFYRRSTDTQYF. The CDR3 bases are TGTGCCAGCAGCTTTTATCGGAGAAGCACAGATACGCAGTATTTT. Full variable domain (missing parts from reference TRBV11-2 and TRBJ2-3): EAGVAQSPRYKIIEKRQSVAFWCNPISGHATLYWYQQILGQGPKLLIQFQNNGVVDDSQLPKDRFSAERLKGVDSTLKIQPAKLEDSAVYLCASSFYRRSTDTQYFGPGTRLTVL.

The chain is built from TRBV28 and TRBJ1-5; no clear D gene. Germline V gene lookup returns CDR1 MDHEN and CDR2 SYDVKM. Trimming left V 4 bases short and J 4 bases short, with 8 bases between. This CDR3 is built from 13 residues. The CDR3 coding sequence is TGTGCCAGCAGTTCGTCCGTTAATCAGCCCCAGCATTTT. It is translated as CASSSSVNQPQHF.

This clone has a handful of counts. The chain has TRBV19 and TRBJ1-5, with D uncertain. The ends were cut back, 4 bases at V and 0 bases at J, with 19 bases in the middle. This CDR3 has 18 amino acids. Germline-derived CDR1 and CDR2 are LNHDA and SQIVND (reference sequence). The CDR3 spells CASSTPDYNTHSNQPQHF. CDR3 nucleotides: TGTGCCAGTAGTACCCCGGACTACAATACTCATAGCAATCAGCCCCAGCATTTT.

Only a few counts were recorded for this clone. The chain recombines TRBV7-3 with TRBJ2-2; D perhaps matches TRBD2 (5 bases). There are 15 residues in the CDR3. Germline assignment: CDR1 SGHTA and CDR2 FQGTGA. V lost 2 bases to trimming and J lost 0 bases, with 7 bases between them. The CDR3 DNA reads TGTGCCAGCAGCTTAGACTACGCGAACACCGGGGAGCTGTTTTTT. Amino acids: CASSLDYANTGELFF.

Only a few counts were recorded for this clone. This chain joins TRBV7-2 and TRBJ2-3; TRBD2 matches at 7 bases. The germline CDR1 and CDR2 sequences are SGHTA and FQGNSA. The CDR3 extends over 16 amino acids. J gave up 1 base and V 3 bases, and 7 bases lay outside the gene matches. The DNA of the CDR3 is TGTGCCAGCAGCTTCTTGACTAGCTCCGGCACAGATACGCAGTATTTT. This gives the protein CASSFLTSSGTDTQYF.

This clone showed up just a few times. The chain couples TRBV6-1 to TRBJ1-2, with TRBD1 as a possible D gene (5 bases). Per the germline V gene, CDR1 is MNHNS and CDR2 is SASEGT. There are 15 residues in the CDR3. V lost 6 bases and J 4 bases, leaving 18 bases between the germline ends. As DNA, the CDR3 is TGTGCCAGCAGCTTTATGGGGGGGAATGGCTATGGCTACACCTTC. It translates to CASSFMGGNGYGYTF.

The chain is built from TRBV18 and TRBJ1-5; 8 bases agree with TRBD1. The CDR3 has 14 amino acids. V was pared by 3 bases and J by 6 bases, with 4 bases of the junction left unmatched. Germline V lookup: CDR1 KGHSH, CDR2 LQKENI. The CDR3 DNA reads TGTGCCAGCTCACCCGGACAGGGTCGTCAGCCCCAGCATTTT. Translated: CASSPGQGRQPQHF.

This clone was counted only a few times. J is TRBJ2-5 and V is TRBV6-1; D is unclear. Trimming removed 6 bases from V and 5 bases from J, with 10 bases in between. The length of the CDR3 is 12 residues. The germline CDR1 and CDR2 sequences are MNHNS and SASEGT. The CDR3 here is CASSRAWETQYF. The CDR3 bases are TGTGCCAGCAGCCGAGCGTGGGAGACCCAGTACTTC.

This chain connects TRBV6-5 to TRBJ2-7, with 12 bases that match TRBD2. The CDR3 is made up of 13 amino acids. V trimming: 6 bases; J trimming: 4 bases; junction bases outside the gene matches: 1. CDR1 and CDR2 from the germline V gene are MNHEY and SVGAGI. The CDR3 protein is CASRTSGRYEQYF. The CDR3 DNA reads as TGTGCCAGCAGAACTAGCGGGAGGTACGAGCAGTACTTC.

The V gene is TRBV28, the J gene TRBJ1-1, with 8 bases fitting TRBD1. The CDR3 spans 12 residues. The V segment lost 6 bases and the J segment 10 bases; nucleotides outside the gene matches: 7. CDR1 and CDR2 (germline): MDHEN, SYDVKM. CDR3 protein: CASRPPDRVAFF. The DNA of the CDR3 is TGTGCCAGCAGACCTCCGGACAGGGTAGCTTTCTTT.

J is TRBJ1-2 and V is TRBV30, with 8 bases matching TRBD1. Germline V gives CDR1 GTSNPN, CDR2 SVGIG (reference sequence). V dropped 0 bases and J dropped 8; count of bases not matched to a gene: 8. The CDR3 sequence is 14 residues long. The CDR3 DNA is TGTGCCTGGAGTGTAGGGCAGGGGGCGGAGGGCTACACCTTC. Amino acid sequence: CAWSVGQGAEGYTF.

In nucleotides, the CDR3 is TGCGCCAGCAGCCAAGATGCCCGGGGTGGCACTGAAGCTTTCTTT. It codes for CASSQDARGGTEAFF. V is TRBV4-3 and J is TRBJ1-1; D not certain. V was shortened by 0 bases and J by 4 bases, with 12 bases between the two germline ends. Germline CDR1 reads LGHNA; CDR2 reads YSLEER. This CDR3 is built from 15 residues.

The V gene is TRBV11-2, the J gene TRBJ2-1, with 12 bases fitting TRBD1. This CDR3 contains 16 residues. V lost 0 bases, J lost 7 bases, and 4 bases stayed unmatched. The V gene's germline CDR1 is SGHAT and CDR2 FQNNGV. DNA of the CDR3: TGTGCCAGCAGCTTAGAGGGACAGGGGGCGAGGAATGAGCAGTTCTTC. It codes for CASSLEGQGARNEQFF.

This clone was picked up a small number of times. The sample carries other DNA sequences with the same CDR3. The chain carries TRBV18 and TRBJ2-1; 7 bases map to TRBD1. Unmatched junction bases numbered 3, after V lost 3 bases and J lost 1 base. The CDR3 length is 15 residues. Germline V CDR1 and CDR2: KGHSH, LQKENI. This CDR3 is CASSPRQGSYNEQFF. The CDR3 nucleotides are TGTGCCAGCTCACCTAGACAGGGATCCTACAATGAGCAGTTCTTC.

The chain carries TRBV30 and TRBJ2-1; no clear D gene. Germline V gene sequence: CDR1 GTSNPN, CDR2 SVGIG (reference sequence). V lost 2 bases to trimming and J lost 3 bases, with 8 bases between them. This CDR3 comprises 13 residues. The CDR3 sequence: CAWSFTDYNEQFF. In DNA form, the CDR3 reads TGTGCCTGGAGTTTCACAGACTACAATGAGCAGTTCTTC.

With respect to this clone: The sample carries other DNA sequences with the same CDR3. The rearrangement joins TRBV29-1 to TRBJ1-5, with 7 bases that match TRBD1. The trim removed 4 bases at V and 1 base at J, leaving 1 base unmatched. Germline assignment: CDR1 SQVTM and CDR2 ANQGSEA. CDR3 length equals 13 residues. This CDR3 is CSVAGGSNQPQHF. The CDR3 bases are TGCAGCGTTGCAGGGGGGAGCAATCAGCCCCAGCATTTT.

This clone was seen only a few times. This rearrangement joins TRBV7-9 to TRBJ1-2; the D is unclear. The CDR3 totals 15 residues. Germline V CDR1 and CDR2: SEHNR, FQNEAQ (reference sequence). The V end lost 1 base, the J end lost 4 bases, and 13 bases lay between the germline ends. CDR3 nucleotide sequence: TGTGCCAGCAGCTTAGTCAACTCGCTTCTCTATGGCTACACCTTC. This encodes CASSLVNSLLYGYTF.

The genes are TRBV11-2 and TRBJ2-7; D is undetermined. Germline V CDR1 and CDR2: SGHAT, FQNNGV. With 1 base removed from V and 3 bases from J, the gap between germline ends came to 13 bases. The CDR3 loop spans 15 amino acids. In DNA form, the CDR3 reads TGTGCCAGCAGCTTAGTCGCCAGCGTAGTCTACGAGCAGTACTTC. Protein product: CASSLVASVVYEQYF. Together with reference TRBV11-2 and TRBJ2-7, the CDR3 gives the full variable domain: EAGVAQSPRYKIIEKRQSVAFWCNPISGHATLYWYQQILGQGPKLLIQFQNNGVVDDSQLPKDRFSAERLKGVDSTLKIQPAKLEDSAVYLCASSLVASVVYEQYFGPGTRLTVT.

This clone occurred many times. This rearrangement joins TRBV13 to TRBJ2-1, with D possibly being TRBD2 (6 bases). V lost 5 bases and J 14 bases, leaving 19 bases between the germline ends. CDR3 length equals 13 residues. Germline V gene data show CDR1 as PRHDT and CDR2 as FYEKMQ (reference sequence). For the CDR3, the DNA is TGTGCCAGCAGCACGCCGGGACTCACTATGGAGTTCTTC. This encodes CASSTPGLTMEFF.

The chain links TRBV30 to TRBJ2-7; 7 nucleotides line up with TRBD2. This CDR3 has 11 amino acids. In germline, CDR1 is GTSNPN, CDR2 SVGIG (reference sequence). With 4 bases clipped from V and 4 bases from J, the junction kept 1 base outside the gene matches. In nucleotides, the CDR3 is TGTGCCTGGATCGGGAGGTACGAGCAGTACTTC. It specifies CAWIGRYEQYF.

The CDR3: CATSTTAGVTDTQYF. CDR3 in DNA: TGTGCCACCAGCACTACAGCGGGAGTCACAGATACGCAGTATTTT. This sequence joins TRBV15 and TRBJ2-3; 8 positions agree with TRBD2. The V gene end was trimmed by 4 bases and the J gene end by 2 bases; junction bases not matched to a gene: 5. There are 15 residues in the CDR3. CDR1 LNHNV and CDR2 YYDKDF come from the germline V gene (reference sequence).

The V call is TRBV7-2, the J call TRBJ2-1; 7 bases agree with TRBD1. This CDR3 is 16 amino acids long. Losses at the gene ends were 6 bases for V and 6 bases for J; bases not matched to a gene: 14. Germline V CDR1 and CDR2: SGHTA, FQGNSA. The CDR3 nucleotides are TGTGCCAGCAGAAGTATCCCGGGACAGTCTTCCAATGAGCAGTTCTTC. Translated, it gives CASRSIPGQSSNEQFF. The complete variable domain, with remaining parts taken from reference TRBV7-2 and TRBJ2-1, reads GAGVSQSPSNKVTEKGKDVELRCDPISGHTALYWYRQSLGQGLEFLIYFQGNSAPDKSGLPSDRFSAERTGGSVSTLTIQRTQQEDSAVYLCASRSIPGQSSNEQFFGPGTRLTVL.

This clone was detected a few times. J is TRBJ2-1 and V is TRBV18; TRBD2 is a possible D gene (5 bases). This CDR3 contains 13 residues. Trimming took 5 bases from V and 5 from J, leaving 10 bases between them. Germline loops: CDR1 KGHSH, CDR2 LQKENI. CDR3 sequence: CASSFTRDNEQFF. The CDR3 nucleotides read TGTGCCAGCTCATTCACTAGAGACAATGAGCAGTTCTTC.

In its sample, this clone was seen a few times. The chain employs TRBV9 and TRBJ1-1; TRBD1 matches 10 bases. The germline gives CDR1 SGDLS, CDR2 YYNGEE. The CDR3 sequence is 17 residues long. J gave up 1 base and V 0 bases, and 6 bases lay outside the gene matches. The CDR3 reads CASSVVKGQGTNTEAFF. In nucleotides, the CDR3 is TGTGCCAGCAGCGTAGTTAAGGGACAGGGGACGAACACTGAAGCTTTCTTT.

This clone turned up a few times. DNA for the CDR3: TGTGCCAGTAGTATCGCTTCTAATAGCAATCAGCCCCAGCATTTT. Translating gives CASSIASNSNQPQHF. The chain carries TRBV19 and TRBJ1-5; D is unclear. Germline CDR1 reads LNHDA; CDR2 reads SQIVND (reference sequence). The CDR3 is 15 amino acids. V was trimmed by 3 bases and J by 0 bases, leaving 9 bases between them.

The chain couples TRBV19 to TRBJ1-2, with TRBD1 matching over 7 bases. The germline CDR1 and CDR2 sequences are LNHDA and SQIVND (reference sequence). The junction had 8 bases not matched to a gene; V was cut back by 5 bases and J by 5 bases. CDR3 length equals 14 residues. The CDR3 DNA reads as TGTGCCAGTAGTCCCCAAGGACAGGAATATGGCTACACCTTC. It codes for CASSPQGQEYGYTF.

V gene TRBV7-3 combines with J gene TRBJ2-3, with a tentative D call TRBD2 (6 bases). The CDR3 has 13 residues. The ends were cut back, 5 bases at V and 11 bases at J, with 17 bases in the middle. CDR1 is SGHTA, CDR2 FQGTGA, per germline. The CDR3 DNA reads as TGTGCCAGCAGCGGGGGGACTCACAATATGCAGTATTTT. Its translation: CASSGGTHNMQYF.